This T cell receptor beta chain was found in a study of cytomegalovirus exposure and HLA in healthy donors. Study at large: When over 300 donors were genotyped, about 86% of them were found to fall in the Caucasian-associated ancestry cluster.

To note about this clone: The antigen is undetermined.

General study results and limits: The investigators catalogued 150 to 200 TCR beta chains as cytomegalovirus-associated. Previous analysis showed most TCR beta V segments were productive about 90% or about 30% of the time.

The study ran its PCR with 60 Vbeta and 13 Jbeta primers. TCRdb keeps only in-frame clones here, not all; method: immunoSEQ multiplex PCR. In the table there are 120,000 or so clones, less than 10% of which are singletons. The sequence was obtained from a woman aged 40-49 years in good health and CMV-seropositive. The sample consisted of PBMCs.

In DNA, the CDR3 is TGTGCCAGCAGTTCTGGACAGGGGGCTTATTCACCCCTCCACTTT. This gives the protein CASSSGQGAYSPLHF. The V call is TRBV27, the J call TRBJ1-6; 11 positions match TRBD1. The CDR3 runs 15 residues. V shed 4 bases, J shed 8 bases, and the junction held 4 bases outside the gene matches. Germline CDR1 MNHEY, CDR2 SMNVEV (reference sequence).